The 6 T cell receptor beta chains listed next were all sequenced from one sample in a study of brain T cells in children with intractable seizures. Generated by immunoSEQ multiplex PCR, the TCRdb table keeps only in-frame clones and is missing some. The table shows hundreds of thousands of clones, with over 90% occurring only once. Time point in this sample: blood from clinic visit 5 months post-surgery; TSC patient then seizure free. The sequences come from peripheral blood, collected about 5 months after surgery. The source is a boy less than two years old with tuberous sclerosis and intractable seizures.

The chain joins TRBV25-1 to TRBJ1-6; TRBD1 matches 9 bases. Trimming removed 8 bases from V and 5 bases from J; junction bases left unmatched: 4. Germline-derived CDR1 and CDR2 are MGHDK and SYGVNS. The CDR3 has 14 amino acids. DNA of the CDR3: TGTGCCAGCCGGCGACAGGGGGATAATTCACCCCTCCACTTT. Translating it yields CASRRQGDNSPLHF.

Here the CDR3 reads CASSSRPGPHLDTQYF. The CDR3 DNA reads TGTGCCAGCAGCTCTCGTCCGGGACCCCATTTGGATACGCAGTATTTT. The J gene is TRBJ2-3, the V gene TRBV7-6; either TRBD1 or TRBD2 may supply D (5 bases each). This CDR3 contains 16 residues. Germline values: CDR1 SGHVS, CDR2 FNYEAQ. V lost 4 bases and J 6 bases, leaving 20 bases between the germline ends.

CDR3 nucleotides: TGTGCCAGCAGCCCGATCGGGACAGACTTTGGAAACACCATATATTTT. Its translation: CASSPIGTDFGNTIYF. The chain carries TRBV7-9 and TRBJ1-3; 7 bases are a match to TRBD1. The ends lost 5 bases at V and 3 bases at J; junction bases unmatched: 10. Germline V CDR1 and CDR2: SEHNR, FQNEAQ (reference sequence). The CDR3 spans 16 residues.

The chain links TRBV10-3 to TRBJ1-2, with D possibly being TRBD1 (5 bases). Trimming shortened V by 2 bases and J by 5 bases, and 15 bases separated the two germline ends. The CDR3 sequence is 15 residues long. The germline gives CDR1 ENHRY, CDR2 SYGVKD. CDR3 in DNA: TGTGCCATCAGTGAGGGAGACAGTTCGAGGTATGGCTACACCTTC. This translates into CAISEGDSSRYGYTF.

V gene TRBV6-6 combines with J gene TRBJ2-2; D remains ambiguous. With 3 bases removed from V and 3 bases from J, the gap between germline ends came to 8 bases. The CDR3 is made up of 14 amino acids. Germline CDR1 is MNHNY and CDR2 is SVGAGI (reference sequence). For the CDR3, the DNA is TGTGCCAGCAGTTATGTTCGGCACACCGGGGAGCTGTTTTTT. Protein product: CASSYVRHTGELFF.

The chain employs TRBV28 and TRBJ1-1; D unresolved. V dropped 1 base and J dropped 1 base, with 16 bases sitting between them. Germline CDR1 and CDR2: MDHEN and SYDVKM. CDR3 length: 17 residues. The DNA for the CDR3 is TGTGCCAGCAGTTTATCCCCTTTCGGCAGAAGGAACACTGAAGCTTTCTTT. Its protein is CASSLSPFGRRNTEAFF.